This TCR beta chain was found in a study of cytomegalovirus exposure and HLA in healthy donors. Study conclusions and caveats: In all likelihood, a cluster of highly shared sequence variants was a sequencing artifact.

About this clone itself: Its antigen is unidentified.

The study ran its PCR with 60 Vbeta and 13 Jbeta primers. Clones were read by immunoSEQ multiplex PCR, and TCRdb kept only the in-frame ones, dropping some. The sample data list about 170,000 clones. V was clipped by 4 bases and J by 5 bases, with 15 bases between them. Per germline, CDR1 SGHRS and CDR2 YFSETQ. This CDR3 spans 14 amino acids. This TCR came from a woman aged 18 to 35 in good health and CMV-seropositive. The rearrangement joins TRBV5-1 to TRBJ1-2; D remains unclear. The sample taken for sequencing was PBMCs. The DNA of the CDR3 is TGCGCCAGCAGCCCTACGGTCGGGGTTTATGGCTACACCTTC. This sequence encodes CASSPTVGVYGYTF. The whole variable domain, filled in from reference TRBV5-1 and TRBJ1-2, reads KAGVTQTPRYLIKTRGQQVTLSCSPISGHRSVSWYQQTPGQGLQFLFEYFSETQRNKGNFPGRFSGRQFSNSRSEMNVSTLELGDSALYLCASSPTVGVYGYTFGSGTRLTVV.